What follows are 8 T cell receptor beta chains derived from one specimen sequenced in a study of T-cell reconstitution after alpha-beta-depleted transplantation in children. The library targeted TCRbeta and was prepared with unique molecular identifiers. A single record per CDR3 protein comes from TCRdb applying MiXCR to the PCR reads. The sample lists 80,000 or so distinct CDR3 sequences; 14% were seen once. The input for sequencing was PBMCs, mostly from graft donor cells, taken 180 days after TCRalphabeta/CD19-depleted stem cell transplant. All receptors derive from a male patient aged 2-15 years who had a stem cell transplant for acute lymphoblastic leukemia, so the T cells may come from the graft donor.

This rearrangement joins TRBV12-3 or TRBV12-4 to TRBJ2-5; 9 positions agree with TRBD2. The junction had 13 bases not matched to a gene; V was cut back by 4 bases and J by 4 bases. The CDR3 is 17 residues long. CDR3 sequence reads: CASSSKGLARPRETQYF. CDR3 nucleotide sequence: TGTGCCAGCAGTTCGAAAGGACTAGCGAGACCTCGAGAGACCCAGTACTTC.

There are a few counts of this clonotype. Here the CDR3 reads CASSPPASLEAFF. CDR3 DNA: TGTGCCAGCTCACCACCGGCCAGTCTTGAAGCTTTCTTT. This chain uses TRBV18 with TRBJ1-1; D gene unclear. The CDR3 runs to 13 residues. Germline assignment: CDR1 KGHSH and CDR2 LQKENI. The V and J ends lost 0 bases and 7 bases respectively, with 9 bases between them.

The chain uses TRBV20-1 and TRBJ2-1, with 9 bases matching TRBD1. Germline V lookup: CDR1 DFQATT, CDR2 SNEGSKA (reference sequence). J was trimmed by 11 bases and V by 2 bases; bases with no gene match: 7. The CDR3 runs to 13 residues. CDR3 nucleotide sequence: TGCAGTGCTAGAAAGGACAGGGGTCTGCAGCAGTTCTTC. It specifies CSARKDRGLQQFF.

This clonotype has just a few counts. DNA for the CDR3: TGCAGTGCTAGTGAATTTGCTAGGGTGGGGTACTACGAGCAGTACTTC. Translation: CSASEFARVGYYEQYF. V usage is TRBV20-1 and J usage is TRBJ2-7; no definite D call. CDR3 length equals 16 residues. Trimming pared 3 bases from V and 3 bases from J, leaving 21 bases between. CDR1 DFQATT and CDR2 SNEGSKA come from the germline V gene (reference sequence).

This rearrangement joins TRBV5-1 to TRBJ2-4; tentatively, D is TRBD1 (5 bases). V shed 1 base and J shed 6 bases, with 17 bases lying between them. The CDR3 totals 16 residues. Germline V gene sequence: CDR1 SGHRS, CDR2 YFSETQ. CDR3 nucleotide sequence: TGCGCCAGCAGCTTGCATAGAACCGCTAGGGGAAACATTCAGTACTTC. This translates into CASSLHRTARGNIQYF.

DNA of the CDR3: TGTGCCACCAGTCCGGGGGGAGCGGGTGAAGCTTTCTTT. This sequence encodes CATSPGGAGEAFF. The chain couples TRBV24-1 to TRBJ1-1; maybe TRBD1 (5 bases). This CDR3 contains 13 residues. Trimming shortened V by 6 bases and J by 7 bases, and 14 bases separated the two germline ends. Germline V CDR1 and CDR2: KGHDR, SFDVKD.

The gene calls are TRBV12-3 or TRBV12-4 and TRBJ1-5; 8 bases are shared with TRBD1. This CDR3 comprises 16 residues. The V segment lost 2 bases and the J segment 7 bases; nucleotides outside the gene matches: 10. CDR3 in amino acids: CASSLRGTGGNQPQHF. The CDR3 DNA follows: TGTGCCAGCAGTTTAAGAGGAACAGGGGGGAACCAGCCCCAGCATTTT.

There are a few counts of this clonotype. The V and J genes are TRBV5-1 and TRBJ2-2, with a weak D call TRBD1 (6 bases). Trimming shortened V by 3 bases and J by 1 base, and 13 bases separated the two germline ends. The CDR3 runs 16 residues. Germline V gives CDR1 SGHRS, CDR2 YFSETQ. In DNA, the CDR3 is TGCGCCAGCAGCTCCCTGACAGGTGGGAACACCGGGGAGCTGTTTTTT. This codes for CASSSLTGGNTGELFF.